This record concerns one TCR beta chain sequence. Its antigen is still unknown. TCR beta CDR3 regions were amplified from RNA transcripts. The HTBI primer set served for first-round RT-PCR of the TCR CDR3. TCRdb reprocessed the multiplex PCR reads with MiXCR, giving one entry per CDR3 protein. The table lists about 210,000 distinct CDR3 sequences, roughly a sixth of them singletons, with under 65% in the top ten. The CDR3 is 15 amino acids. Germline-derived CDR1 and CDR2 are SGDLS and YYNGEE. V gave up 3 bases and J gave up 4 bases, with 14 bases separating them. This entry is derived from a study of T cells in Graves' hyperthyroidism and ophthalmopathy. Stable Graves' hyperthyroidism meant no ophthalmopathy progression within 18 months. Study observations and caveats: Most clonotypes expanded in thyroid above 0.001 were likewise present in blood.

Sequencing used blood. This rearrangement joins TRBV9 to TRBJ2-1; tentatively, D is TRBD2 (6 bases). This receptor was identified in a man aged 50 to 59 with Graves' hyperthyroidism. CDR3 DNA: TGTGCCAGCAGCGAAAGCGGGTTTGGATACAATGAGCAGTTCTTC. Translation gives CASSESGFGYNEQFF.